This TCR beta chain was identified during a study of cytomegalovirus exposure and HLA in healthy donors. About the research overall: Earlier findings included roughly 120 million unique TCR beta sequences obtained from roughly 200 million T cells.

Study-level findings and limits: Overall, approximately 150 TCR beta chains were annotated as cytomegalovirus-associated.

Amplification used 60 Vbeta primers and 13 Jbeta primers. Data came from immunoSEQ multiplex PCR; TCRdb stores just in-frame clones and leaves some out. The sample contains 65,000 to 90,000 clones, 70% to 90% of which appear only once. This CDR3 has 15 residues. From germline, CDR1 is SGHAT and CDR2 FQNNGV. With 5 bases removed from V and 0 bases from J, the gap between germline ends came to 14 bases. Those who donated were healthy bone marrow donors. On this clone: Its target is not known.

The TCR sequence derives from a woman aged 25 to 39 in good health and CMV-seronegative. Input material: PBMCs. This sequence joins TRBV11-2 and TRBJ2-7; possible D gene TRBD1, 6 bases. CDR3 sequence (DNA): TGTGCCAGCAGCCTTCGCCGGACAGCCTCCTACGAGCAGTACTTC. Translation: CASSLRRTASYEQYF.